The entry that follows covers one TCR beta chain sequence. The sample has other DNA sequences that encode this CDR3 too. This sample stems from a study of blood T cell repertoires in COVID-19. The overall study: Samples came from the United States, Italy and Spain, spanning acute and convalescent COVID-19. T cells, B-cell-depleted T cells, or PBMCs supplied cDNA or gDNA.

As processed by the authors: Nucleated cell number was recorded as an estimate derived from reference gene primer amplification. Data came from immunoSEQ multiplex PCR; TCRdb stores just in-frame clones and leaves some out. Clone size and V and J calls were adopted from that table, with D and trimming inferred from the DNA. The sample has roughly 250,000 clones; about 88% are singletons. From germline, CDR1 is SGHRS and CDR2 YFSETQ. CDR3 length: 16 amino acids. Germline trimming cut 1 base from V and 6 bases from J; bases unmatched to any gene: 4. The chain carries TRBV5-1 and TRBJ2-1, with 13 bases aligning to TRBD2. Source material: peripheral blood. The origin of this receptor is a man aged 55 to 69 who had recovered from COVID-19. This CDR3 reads CASSLTGTSGANEQFF. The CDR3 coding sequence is TGCGCCAGCAGCTTGACCGGGACTAGCGGGGCCAATGAGCAGTTCTTC.